These 3 T cell receptor beta chains share one sample of origin, sequenced in a study of T-cell memory formation after mild COVID-19. Each CDR3 protein is one row after TCRdb ran MiXCR on the 5' RACE reads. The table includes some 130,000 distinct CDR3 sequences, 15% to 20% detected once. The sequencing input was PBMCs or a T cell subset sorted from them (not recorded which). These receptor sequences come from a man between 18 and 29 years old who had mild COVID-19 (a few samples of this study predate the infection). Cell type and time point are not known.

In this sample, this clonotype turned up a few times. The chain is built from TRBV7-2 and TRBJ2-3; the D is unclear. The germline CDR1 and CDR2 sequences are SGHTA and FQGNSA. This CDR3 is built from 13 residues. V shed 7 bases and J shed 1 base, with 9 bases lying between them. DNA of the CDR3: TGTGCCAGCACCCTTGGCCGCACAGATACGCAGTATTTT. Translation gives CASTLGRTDTQYF.

V is TRBV6-2 or TRBV6-3 and J is TRBJ2-2, with no clear D. The CDR3 consists of 12 residues. Germline V gene lookup returns CDR1 MNHEY and CDR2 SVGEGT. V was shortened by 4 bases and J by 3 bases, with 3 bases between the two germline ends. CDR3 nucleotide sequence: TGTGCCAGCAGTTGGTACACCGGGGAGCTGTTTTTT. It yields the protein CASSWYTGELFF.

The gene calls are TRBV5-1 and TRBJ2-5, with 7 bases that match TRBD1. The CDR3 spans 15 residues. The J segment lost 0 bases and the V segment lost 4 bases, leaving 6 bases of the junction unmatched. Germline CDR1 and CDR2: SGHRS and YFSETQ. For the CDR3, the DNA is TGCGCCAGCAGCCACGGGACAGCTAACCAAGAGACCCAGTACTTC. It encodes CASSHGTANQETQYF.